What follows are 25 T cell receptor beta chains derived from one specimen sequenced in a study of blood T cell repertoires in COVID-19. This table comes from immunoSEQ multiplex PCR, and its TCRdb copy is limited to in-frame clones, with some not included. The sample lists 85,000 to 95,000 clones, 75% to 95% occurring once. Sequenced input: peripheral blood. The source is a woman aged 50 to 60 in a cohort sampled during active COVID-19.

This sequence joins TRBV28 and TRBJ1-2; TRBD1 aligns across 9 bases. The germline V gene encodes CDR1 MDHEN and CDR2 SYDVKM. This CDR3 spans 16 amino acids. V trimming: 5 bases; J trimming: 2 bases; junction bases outside the gene matches: 9. The CDR3 DNA reads as TGTGCCAGCAGTCCCCCCTGGGGACAGGGCAACTATGGCTACACCTTC. Protein: CASSPPWGQGNYGYTF.

This clone was seen once. The chain employs TRBV27 and TRBJ2-7; 9 bases are shared with TRBD1. Germline V gene sequence: CDR1 MNHEY, CDR2 SMNVEV (reference sequence). This CDR3 comprises 15 residues. V shed 6 bases and J 2 bases; nucleotides not matched to a gene: 8. The DNA for the CDR3 is TGTGCCAGCAGCGGCCCTAGGACAGGGGCCTACGAGCAGTACTTC. It encodes CASSGPRTGAYEQYF.

The chain has TRBV6-5 and TRBJ1-2; D not resolved. Germline-derived CDR1 and CDR2 are MNHEY and SVGAGI. The CDR3 totals 14 residues. The ends were cut back, 0 bases at V and 2 bases at J, with 7 bases in the middle. The CDR3 DNA sequence: TGTGCCAGCAGTTACTCGGCCAGAAACTATGGCTACACCTTC. Translated, it gives CASSYSARNYGYTF.

As DNA, the CDR3 is TGTGCCAGCAGCCAAGGAGGTGGCACTGAAGCTTTCTTT. Residues: CASSQGGGTEAFF. This rearrangement joins TRBV3-1 (or the pseudogene TRBV3-2) to TRBJ1-1; D not certain. The CDR3 loop spans 13 amino acids. Germline V gene data show CDR1 as LGHDT and CDR2 as YNNKEL (reference sequence). Trimming took off 1 base at V and 4 bases at J, with 7 bases between the two ends.

The chain is built from TRBV5-3 and TRBJ1-5; D is unresolved. TRBV5-3 is designated an ORF whose function remains uncertain. The CDR3 consists of 14 residues. V shed 0 bases and J shed 3 bases, with 7 bases lying between them. The CDR3 DNA follows: TGTGCCAGAAGCTTGGACAGACCCAATCAGCCCCAGCATTTT. Its protein is CARSLDRPNQPQHF.

This rearrangement joins TRBV4-1 to TRBJ2-7, with TRBD2 as a possible D gene (6 bases). V was cut by 5 bases and J by 4 bases, with 18 bases left in between. Germline loops: CDR1 MGHRA, CDR2 YSYEKL. The CDR3 loop spans 15 amino acids. The CDR3 nucleotides read TGCGCCAGCAGCTATGGACTATTGGGTTCATACGAGCAGTACTTC. It codes for CASSYGLLGSYEQYF.

This clone occurred a few times. This chain links TRBV5-6 with TRBJ1-6, with D perhaps TRBD1 (5 bases). This CDR3 is 13 amino acids long. Trimming stripped 1 base from V and 7 bases from J, with 6 bases between. The germline CDR1 and CDR2 sequences are SGHDT and YYEEEE. This CDR3 is CASSLRTNSPLHF. The CDR3 DNA sequence: TGTGCCAGCAGCTTGCGGACAAATTCACCCCTCCACTTT.

This chain connects TRBV15 to TRBJ2-1, with 10 bases matching TRBD1. There are 15 residues in the CDR3. Germline lookup yields CDR1 LNHNV and CDR2 YYDKDF (reference sequence). Trimming cost V 1 base and J 7 bases; bases outside gene matches: 4. The CDR3 protein is CATSRGGQGRNEQFF. The CDR3 bases are TGTGCCACCAGCAGAGGGGGACAGGGGAGGAATGAGCAGTTCTTC.

The chain carries TRBV3-1 (or the pseudogene TRBV3-2) and TRBJ1-1; 10 bases are a match to TRBD1. J gave up 3 bases and V 10 bases, and 5 bases lay outside the gene matches. Germline V lookup: CDR1 LGHDT, CDR2 YNNKEL (reference sequence). CDR3 length: 13 amino acids. The CDR3 DNA is TGTGCCACCTCGGACAGGGGGTACACTGAAGCTTTCTTT. Its translation: CATSDRGYTEAFF.

The V and J genes are TRBV19 and TRBJ2-5; D is uncertain. This CDR3 spans 15 amino acids. V dropped 6 bases and J dropped 2 bases, with 16 bases sitting between them. CDR1 and CDR2 from the germline V gene are LNHDA and SQIVND (reference sequence). CDR3 coding DNA: TGTGCCAGTAGCAAGAGGCGTCTTGGGCAAGAGACCCAGTACTTC. The encoded protein is CASSKRRLGQETQYF.

The chain links TRBV5-4 to TRBJ2-1; TRBD2 agrees at 8 bases. CDR1 and CDR2 from the germline V gene are SGHNT and YYREEE (reference sequence). The junction had 9 bases not matched to a gene; V was cut back by 10 bases and J by 6 bases. The CDR3 loop spans 13 amino acids. The CDR3 bases are TGTGCCTGCCAGGTAGCGGGATTCAATGAGCAGTTCTTC. Translated, it gives CACQVAGFNEQFF.

This clone has only one observation. The rearrangement joins TRBV9 to TRBJ2-7, with 8 bases matching TRBD1. V lost 0 bases to trimming and J lost 3 bases; unmatched junction nucleotides: 8. Germline CDR1 SGDLS, CDR2 YYNGEE. The CDR3 spans 16 residues. The CDR3 DNA follows: TGTGCCAGCAGCGTAGCCGCCCAGGGGGCCAACTACGAGCAGTACTTC. This codes for CASSVAAQGANYEQYF.

The chain links TRBV18 to TRBJ1-2; 8 bases map to TRBD1. V gave up 3 bases and J gave up 8 bases; unmatched junction bases: 8. The CDR3 spans 14 residues. Germline V gene data show CDR1 as KGHSH and CDR2 as LQKENI. The CDR3 coding sequence is TGTGCCAGCTCACCGGACGGACAGGGCCCCGGCTACACCTTC. Its translation is CASSPDGQGPGYTF.

The chain carries TRBV19 and TRBJ2-7, with D perhaps TRBD1 (6 bases). The CDR3 contains 14 residues. The V gene's germline CDR1 is LNHDA and CDR2 SQIVND (reference sequence). Trimming shortened V by 5 bases and J by 1 base, and 12 bases separated the two germline ends. CDR3 sequence (DNA): TGTGCCAGTAGTTCGATGGGACATTCCTACGAGCAGTACTTC. Protein: CASSSMGHSYEQYF.

The gene calls are TRBV3-1 (or the pseudogene TRBV3-2) and TRBJ2-7; D not certain. This CDR3 contains 14 residues. The germline V and J ends were trimmed by 0 bases and 3 bases, with 9 bases remaining between them. Germline CDR1 LGHDT, CDR2 YNNKEL (reference sequence). This chain's CDR3 is CASSQDGRNYEQYF. CDR3 sequence (DNA): TGTGCCAGCAGCCAAGATGGGCGAAACTACGAGCAGTACTTC.

The chain carries TRBV9 and TRBJ1-2; D remains ambiguous. The length of the CDR3 is 15 residues. V was shortened by 4 bases and J by 0 bases, with 13 bases between the two germline ends. Germline V gives CDR1 SGDLS, CDR2 YYNGEE. The CDR3 spells CASSLGSTPNYGYTF. The CDR3 coding sequence is TGTGCCAGCAGCTTAGGGTCTACCCCTAACTATGGCTACACCTTC.

The chain combines TRBV18 with TRBJ2-2; 9 bases map to TRBD1. The CDR3 totals 15 residues. V was pared by 8 bases and J by 2 bases, with 6 bases of the junction left unmatched. Germline loops: CDR1 KGHSH, CDR2 LQKENI. CDR3 sequence reads: CASQSTGGNTGELFF. The CDR3 region has the DNA TGTGCCAGCCAGAGTACAGGGGGCAACACCGGGGAGCTGTTTTTT.

The V gene is TRBV5-5, the J gene TRBJ1-5, with 9 bases lining up with TRBD1. V dropped 3 bases and J dropped 9; count of bases not matched to a gene: 10. Germline lookup yields CDR1 SGHKS and CDR2 YYEKEE (reference sequence). The CDR3 loop spans 15 amino acids. The CDR3 nucleotides are TGTGCCAGCAGCTGGGACAGGGCCGTACGTCGGCCCCAGCATTTT. It encodes CASSWDRAVRRPQHF.

This chain uses TRBV19 with TRBJ2-3, with a weak D call TRBD2 (5 bases). The CDR3 spans 12 residues. The V gene lost 4 bases and the J gene lost 9 bases, with 11 bases spanning the gap. From germline, CDR1 is LNHDA and CDR2 SQIVND (reference sequence). DNA of the CDR3: TGTGCCAGTAGTACTCCTAGGAGGACGCAGTATTTT. Its translation is CASSTPRRTQYF.

The V and J genes are TRBV19 and TRBJ2-2, with D uncertain. The germline V gene encodes CDR1 LNHDA and CDR2 SQIVND (reference sequence). Trimming stripped 8 bases from V and 1 base from J, with 11 bases between. The CDR3 loop spans 14 amino acids. The CDR3 is CASRSSRNTGELFF. CDR3 bases: TGTGCCAGTCGCTCATCTAGGAACACCGGGGAGCTGTTTTTT.

This chain joins TRBV7-2 and TRBJ2-1, with 8 bases matching TRBD2. With 5 bases clipped from V and 2 bases from J, the junction kept 11 bases outside the gene matches. The CDR3 is made up of 17 amino acids. Germline CDR1 and CDR2: SGHTA and FQGNSA. For the CDR3, the DNA is TGTGCCAGCAGCGTCAGCCGCAGCGGGGGCACCTACAATGAGCAGTTCTTC. Translation: CASSVSRSGGTYNEQFF.

This chain uses TRBV9 with TRBJ2-6; 10 positions match TRBD1. CDR3 length: 18 residues. Germline-derived CDR1 and CDR2 are SGDLS and YYNGEE. The V and J ends lost 0 bases and 2 bases, in that order; junction bases with no gene match: 5. Written as DNA, the CDR3 is TGTGCCAGCAGCGTAGGTTCGGGACAGGGGACTGGGGCCAACGTCCTGACTTTC. Its translation is CASSVGSGQGTGANVLTF.

The rearrangement joins TRBV5-1 to TRBJ2-5; a weak D match, TRBD1 (6 bases). CDR1 SGHRS and CDR2 YFSETQ come from the germline V gene. Trimming cost V 1 base and J 1 base, with 20 bases left between them. This CDR3 is built from 18 residues. In DNA, the CDR3 is TGCGCCAGCAGCTTGACAGGGATCTCCTCAGGTCCCCAAGAGACCCAGTACTTC. This translates into CASSLTGISSGPQETQYF.

The chain recombines TRBV4-1 with TRBJ2-1; 8 nucleotides agree with TRBD2. This CDR3 has 17 amino acids. From germline, CDR1 is MGHRA and CDR2 YSYEKL. Trimming took 2 bases from V and 1 from J; bases not matched to a gene: 7. CDR3: CASSQTHGGGSYNEQFF. CDR3 sequence (DNA): TGCGCCAGCAGCCAAACCCACGGGGGGGGGTCCTACAATGAGCAGTTCTTC.

The chain employs TRBV6-5 and TRBJ1-2; TRBD1 matches at 8 bases. Germline loops: CDR1 MNHEY, CDR2 SVGAGI. The CDR3 consists of 15 residues. The junction had 11 bases not matched to a gene; V was cut back by 4 bases and J by 7 bases. CDR3 sequence (DNA): TGTGCCAGCAGTTCCCACCTCAGGGGGCGCCCTGGCTACACCTTC. Its protein product is CASSSHLRGRPGYTF.